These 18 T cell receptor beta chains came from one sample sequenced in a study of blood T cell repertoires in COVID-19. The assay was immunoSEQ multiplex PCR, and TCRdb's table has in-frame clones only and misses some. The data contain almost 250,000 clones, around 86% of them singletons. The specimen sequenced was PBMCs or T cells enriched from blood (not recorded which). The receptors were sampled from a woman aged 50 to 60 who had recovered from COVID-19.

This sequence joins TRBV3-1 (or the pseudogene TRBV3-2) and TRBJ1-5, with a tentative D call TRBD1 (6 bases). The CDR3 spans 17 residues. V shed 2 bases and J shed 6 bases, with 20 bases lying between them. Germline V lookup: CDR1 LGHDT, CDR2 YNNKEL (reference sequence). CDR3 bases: TGTGCCAGCAGCCAAAGGGGTACGGCAGGGGTATCTCAGCCCCAGCATTTT. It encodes CASSQRGTAGVSQPQHF.

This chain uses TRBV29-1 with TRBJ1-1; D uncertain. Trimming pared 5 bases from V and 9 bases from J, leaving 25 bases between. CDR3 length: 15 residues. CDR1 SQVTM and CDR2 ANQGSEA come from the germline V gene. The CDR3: CSVPSDSITREKAFF. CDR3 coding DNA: TGCAGCGTTCCGTCCGATTCAATTACACGGGAAAAAGCTTTCTTT.

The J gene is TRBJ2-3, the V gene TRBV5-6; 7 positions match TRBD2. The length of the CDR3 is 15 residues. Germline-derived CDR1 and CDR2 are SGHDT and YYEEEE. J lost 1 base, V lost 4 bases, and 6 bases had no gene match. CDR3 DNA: TGTGCCAGCAGCAGCGCGGGACTACGCACAGATACGCAGTATTTT. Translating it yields CASSSAGLRTDTQYF. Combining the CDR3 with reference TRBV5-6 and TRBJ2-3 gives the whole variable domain DAGVTQSPTHLIKTRGQQVTLRCSPKSGHDTVSWYQQALGQGPQFIFQYYEEEERQRGNFPDRFSGHQFPNYSSELNVNALLLGDSALYLCASSSAGLRTDTQYFGPGTRLTVL.

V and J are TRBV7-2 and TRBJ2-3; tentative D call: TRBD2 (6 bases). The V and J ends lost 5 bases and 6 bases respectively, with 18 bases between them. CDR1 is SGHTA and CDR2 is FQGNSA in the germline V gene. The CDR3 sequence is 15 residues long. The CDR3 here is CASSQARERADTQYF. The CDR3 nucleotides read TGTGCCAGCAGCCAGGCCCGGGAGCGGGCGGATACGCAGTATTTT. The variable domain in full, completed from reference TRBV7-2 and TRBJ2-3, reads GAGVSQSPSNKVTEKGKDVELRCDPISGHTALYWYRQSLGQGLEFLIYFQGNSAPDKSGLPSDRFSAERTGGSVSTLTIQRTQQEDSAVYLCASSQARERADTQYFGPGTRLTVL.

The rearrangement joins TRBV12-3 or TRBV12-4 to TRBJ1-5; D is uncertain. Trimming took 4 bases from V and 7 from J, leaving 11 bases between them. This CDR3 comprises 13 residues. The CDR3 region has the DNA TGTGCCAGCAGTTATGGGCACGGACAGCCCCAGCATTTT. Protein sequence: CASSYGHGQPQHF.

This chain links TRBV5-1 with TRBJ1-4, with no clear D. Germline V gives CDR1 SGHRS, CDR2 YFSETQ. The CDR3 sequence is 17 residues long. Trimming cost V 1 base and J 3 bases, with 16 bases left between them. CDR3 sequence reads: CASSLTAEGAANEKLFF. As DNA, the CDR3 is TGCGCCAGCAGCTTGACCGCCGAGGGTGCGGCTAATGAAAAACTGTTTTTT.

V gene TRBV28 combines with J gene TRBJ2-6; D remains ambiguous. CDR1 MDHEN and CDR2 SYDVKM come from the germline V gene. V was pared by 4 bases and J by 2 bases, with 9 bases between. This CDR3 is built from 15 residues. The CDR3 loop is CASSSHSAGANVLTF. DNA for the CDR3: TGTGCCAGCAGTTCTCACTCTGCTGGGGCCAACGTCCTGACTTTC. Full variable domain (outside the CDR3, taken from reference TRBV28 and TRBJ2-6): DVKVTQSSRYLVKRTGEKVFLECVQDMDHENMFWYRQDPGLGLRLIYFSYDVKMKEKGDIPEGYSVSREKKERFSLILESASTNQTSMYLCASSSHSAGANVLTFGAGSRLTVL.

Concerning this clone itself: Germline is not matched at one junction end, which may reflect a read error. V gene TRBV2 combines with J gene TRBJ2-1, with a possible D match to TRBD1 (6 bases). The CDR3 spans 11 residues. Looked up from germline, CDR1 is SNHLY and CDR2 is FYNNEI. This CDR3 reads CASSRDKEQFF. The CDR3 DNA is TGTGCCAGCAGCCGGGACAAAGAGCAGTTCTTC.

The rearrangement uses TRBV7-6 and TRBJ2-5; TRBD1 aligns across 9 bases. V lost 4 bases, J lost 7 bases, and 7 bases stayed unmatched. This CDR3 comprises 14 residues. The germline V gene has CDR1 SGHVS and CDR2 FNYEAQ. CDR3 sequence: CASSSTDRGGTQYF. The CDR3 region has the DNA TGTGCCAGCAGCTCCACGGACAGGGGAGGGACCCAGTACTTC.

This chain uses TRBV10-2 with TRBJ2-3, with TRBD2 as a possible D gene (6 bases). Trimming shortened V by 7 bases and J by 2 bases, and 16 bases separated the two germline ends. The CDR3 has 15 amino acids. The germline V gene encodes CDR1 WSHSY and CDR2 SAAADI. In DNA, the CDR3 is TGCGCCAGCACCGAGTCGGCGGGGACCACAGATACGCAGTATTTT. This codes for CASTESAGTTDTQYF.

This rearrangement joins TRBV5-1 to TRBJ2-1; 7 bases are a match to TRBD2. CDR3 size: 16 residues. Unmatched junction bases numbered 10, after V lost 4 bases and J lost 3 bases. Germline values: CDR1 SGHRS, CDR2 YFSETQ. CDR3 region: CASSPGGAEVYNEQFF. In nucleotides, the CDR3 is TGCGCCAGCAGCCCGGGGGGTGCGGAGGTCTACAATGAGCAGTTCTTC.

The CDR3 DNA sequence: TGTGCCAGCAGCTCCGGGACTAGCGGGGTGCAGATTCCCCAGTACTTC. Amino acid sequence: CASSSGTSGVQIPQYF. V and J are TRBV5-5 and TRBJ2-5, with 13 bases identical to TRBD2. This CDR3 is 16 amino acids long. Trimming at V came to 3 bases and at J to 9 bases, leaving 11 bases not matched to a gene. Germline V lookup: CDR1 SGHKS, CDR2 YYEKEE (reference sequence). Together with reference TRBV5-5 and TRBJ2-5, the CDR3 gives the full variable domain: DAGVTQSPTHLIKTRGQQVTLRCSPISGHKSVSWYQQVLGQGPQFIFQYYEKEERGRGNFPDRFSARQFPNYSSELNVNALLLGDSALYLCASSSGTSGVQIPQYFGPGTRLLVL.

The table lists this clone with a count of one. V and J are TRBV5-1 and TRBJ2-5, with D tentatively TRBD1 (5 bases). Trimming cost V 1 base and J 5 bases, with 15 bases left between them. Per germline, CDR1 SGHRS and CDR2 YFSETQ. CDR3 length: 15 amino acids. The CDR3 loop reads CASSLQGDRSETQYF. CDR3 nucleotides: TGCGCCAGCAGCTTGCAAGGCGACAGATCGGAGACCCAGTACTTC.

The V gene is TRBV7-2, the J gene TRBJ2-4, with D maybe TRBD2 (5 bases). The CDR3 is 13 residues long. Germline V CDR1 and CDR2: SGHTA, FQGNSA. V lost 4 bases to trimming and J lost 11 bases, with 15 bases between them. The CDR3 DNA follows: TGTGCCAGCAGCTCGTTGGACTCCAACCTTCAGTACTTC. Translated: CASSSLDSNLQYF.

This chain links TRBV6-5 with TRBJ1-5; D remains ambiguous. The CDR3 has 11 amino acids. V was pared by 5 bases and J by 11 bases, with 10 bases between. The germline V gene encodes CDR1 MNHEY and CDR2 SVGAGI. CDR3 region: CASSTPGSQHF. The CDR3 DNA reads TGTGCCAGCAGTACCCCAGGTTCCCAGCATTTT.

The CDR3 bases are TGTGCCAGCAGCCCCGGGACAGCGGGCGAGCAGTACTTC. Translated: CASSPGTAGEQYF. The chain joins TRBV5-5 to TRBJ2-7, with TRBD1 as a possible D gene (7 bases). V shed 4 bases and J shed 6 bases, with 14 bases lying between them. CDR1 and CDR2 (germline): SGHKS, YYEKEE (reference sequence). This CDR3 has 13 residues.

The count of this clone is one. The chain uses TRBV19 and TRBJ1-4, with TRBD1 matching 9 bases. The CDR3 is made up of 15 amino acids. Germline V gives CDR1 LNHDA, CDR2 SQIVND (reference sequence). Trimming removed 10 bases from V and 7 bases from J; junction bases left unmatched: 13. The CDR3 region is CATLPGGQGLEKLFF. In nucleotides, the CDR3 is TGTGCCACTCTCCCTGGGGGACAGGGTCTTGAAAAACTGTTTTTT.

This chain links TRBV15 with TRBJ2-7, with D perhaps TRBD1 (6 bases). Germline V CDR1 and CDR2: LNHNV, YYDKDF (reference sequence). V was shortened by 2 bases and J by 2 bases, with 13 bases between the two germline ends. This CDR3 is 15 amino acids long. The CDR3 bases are TGTGCCACCAGCAGACCGGGGACAAATGCCTACGAGCAGTACTTC. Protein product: CATSRPGTNAYEQYF. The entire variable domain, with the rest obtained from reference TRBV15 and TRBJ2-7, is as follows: DAMVIQNPRYQVTQFGKPVTLSCSQTLNHNVMYWYQQKSSQAPKLLFHYYDKDFNNEADTPDNFQSRRPNTSFCFLDIRSPGLGDTAMYLCATSRPGTNAYEQYFGPGTRLTVT.